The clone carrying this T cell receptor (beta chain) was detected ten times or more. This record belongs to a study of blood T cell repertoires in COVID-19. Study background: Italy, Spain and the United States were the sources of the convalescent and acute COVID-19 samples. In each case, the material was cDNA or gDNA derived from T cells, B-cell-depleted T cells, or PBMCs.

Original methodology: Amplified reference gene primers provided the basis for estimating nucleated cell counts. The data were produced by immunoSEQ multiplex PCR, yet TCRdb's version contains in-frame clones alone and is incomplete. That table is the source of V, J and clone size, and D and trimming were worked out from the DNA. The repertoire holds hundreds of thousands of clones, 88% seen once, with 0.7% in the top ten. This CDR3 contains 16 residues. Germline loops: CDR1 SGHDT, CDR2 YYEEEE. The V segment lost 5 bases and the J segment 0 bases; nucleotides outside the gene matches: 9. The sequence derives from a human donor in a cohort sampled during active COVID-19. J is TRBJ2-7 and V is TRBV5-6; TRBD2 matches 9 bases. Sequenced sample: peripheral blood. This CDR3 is CASSSRLAVSSYEQYF. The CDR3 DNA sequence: TGTGCCAGCAGTTCGCGACTAGCGGTAAGCTCCTACGAGCAGTACTTC.